A few counts support the clone carrying this TCR beta chain. Its specificity is not known. A much larger clone sits a single nucleotide away, making a read error possible. The sample originates from a study of blood T cells in healthy people across ages. The study's findings and limits: Per million T cells, the diversity of TCR beta decreased roughly linearly as age advanced.

Trimming removed 8 bases at V and 7 bases at J, with 18 bases between. The CDR3 totals 13 residues. Looked up from germline, CDR1 is SNHLY and CDR2 is FYNNEI. A second PCR, run for about 7 to 11 cycles, used a sample-barcoded 5' primer plus a J-beta primer mix. Using its own MiXCR run on the 5' RACE reads, TCRdb lists one record per CDR3 protein. Altogether around 900,000 distinct CDR3 sequences are present, more than 25% being singletons, with the ten largest covering 15% to 20%. This TCR was sampled from a woman aged 80 or over in good health. This chain uses TRBV2 with TRBJ2-7, with D tentatively TRBD1 (6 bases). The specimen sequenced was blood. The CDR3 is CASSGQRYNEQYF. CDR3 DNA: TGTGCCAGCTCCGGACAGCGTTACAATGAGCAGTACTTC.